This TCR beta chain is from a study of CD8+CD57+ T cells in acquired aplastic anemia. V gave up 2 bases and J gave up 4 bases, with 15 bases separating them. The CDR3 is 17 amino acids. The germline V gene encodes CDR1 LGHNA and CDR2 YNFKEQ. Whoever was chosen for sequencing had shown CD8+CD57+ cell expansion by flow cytometry. Both TCR beta VDJ combination and CDR3 sequence profiling were carried out. Genomic DNA was the template for this profiling. Each CDR3 protein gets one entry after TCRdb re-called the reads with MiXCR. Among just over 450,000 distinct CDR3 sequences listed, over 25% were seen once. This clonotype was recorded a few times.

Sequenced input: sorted CD4+, CD8+, or CD8+CD57+ T cells (not recorded which) from PBMCs. The gene calls are TRBV4-2 and TRBJ1-6; D is perhaps TRBD1 (5 bases). This TCR was recovered from a human donor with aplastic anemia. The CDR3 bases are TGTGCCAGCAGCCAACCCCCAGGGCAGCCATATAATTCACCCCTCCACTTT. This sequence encodes CASSQPPGQPYNSPLHF.